One and the same sample provided the 21 T cell receptor beta chains below, sequenced in a study of blood T cells in healthy people across ages. Primed by a sample-barcoded 5' primer and a J-beta primer mix, a second PCR proceeded for about 7 to 11 cycles. One entry per CDR3 protein results from TCRdb running MiXCR on the 5' RACE reads. Of roughly 1,300,000 distinct CDR3 sequences in the sample, approximately 59% were seen once. Input material: blood. These receptors were collected from a man aged 18 to 29 in good health.

This chain joins TRBV7-9 and TRBJ1-1, with D maybe TRBD1 (5 bases). V lost 2 bases, J lost 4 bases, and 14 bases lay in between. CDR1 is SEHNR, CDR2 FQNEAQ, per germline (reference sequence). CDR3 length: 15 residues. DNA for the CDR3: TGTGCCAGCAGCTTATCCCCAGGGATCGGCACTGAAGCTTTCTTT. Amino acid sequence: CASSLSPGIGTEAFF.

The table lists this clonotype with a few counts. The junction and the germline gene differ at one end; a read error may be behind it. This sequence joins TRBV25-1 and TRBJ1-5; D may be TRBD1 (6 bases). The CDR3 is made up of 15 amino acids. Germline CDR1 and CDR2: MGHDK and SYGVNS. The CDR3 DNA reads as TGTGCCGGCAGTGAGGCAGGGGTTGGCAATCAGCCCCAGCATTTT. Translation: CAGSEAGVGNQPQHF.

The rearrangement uses TRBV15 and TRBJ2-6, with D possibly matching TRBD1 (6 bases). With 1 base removed from V and 1 base from J, the gap between germline ends came to 14 bases. The CDR3 consists of 18 residues. Germline values: CDR1 LNHNV, CDR2 YYDKDF (reference sequence). CDR3 amino acids: CATSRGTGRFSGANVLTF. CDR3 nucleotides: TGTGCCACCAGCAGAGGTACAGGGCGGTTTTCTGGGGCCAACGTCCTGACTTTC.

This chain links TRBV28 with TRBJ1-2, with D perhaps matching TRBD1 (6 bases). This CDR3 is built from 14 residues. CDR1 is MDHEN and CDR2 is SYDVKM in the germline V gene. Deletions cut 5 bases from V and 7 bases from J, with 17 bases between. CDR3 sequence (DNA): TGTGCCAGCAGTACCACAGACAGGAAGGGTGGCTACACCTTC. It is translated as CASSTTDRKGGYTF.

This chain connects TRBV2 to TRBJ2-3; D may be TRBD2 (5 bases). CDR1 is SNHLY and CDR2 is FYNNEI in the germline V gene. The CDR3 consists of 14 residues. V lost 11 bases, J lost 0 bases, and 15 bases lay in between. In nucleotides, the CDR3 is TGTGCCGGCAAAGGGAGTGTGAGCACAGATACGCAGTATTTT. Translated: CAGKGSVSTDTQYF. The full variable domain, in which reference TRBV2 and TRBJ2-3 provide the parts outside the CDR3, is EPEVTQTPSHQVTQMGQEVILRCVPISNHLYFYWYRQILGQKVEFLVSFYNNEISEKSEIFDDQFSVERPDGSNFTLKIRSTKLEDSAMYFCAGKGSVSTDTQYFGPGTRLTVL.

The chain joins TRBV15 to TRBJ2-1; possibly TRBD2 for D (5 bases). V lost 5 bases to trimming and J lost 6 bases, with 17 bases between them. This CDR3 is 15 amino acids long. From germline, CDR1 is LNHNV and CDR2 YYDKDF (reference sequence). The CDR3, as DNA: TGTGCCACCAGCGAGAAGAGGGCTGCTGGCAATGAGCAGTTCTTC. Translating gives CATSEKRAAGNEQFF. Drawing the rest from reference TRBV15 and TRBJ2-1, the complete variable domain is DAMVIQNPRYQVTQFGKPVTLSCSQTLNHNVMYWYQQKSSQAPKLLFHYYDKDFNNEADTPDNFQSRRPNTSFCFLDIRSPGLGDTAMYLCATSEKRAAGNEQFFGPGTRLTVL.

The CDR3 sequence: CSVLGLLDNEQFF. The DNA of the CDR3 is TGCAGCGTTTTGGGTTTACTTGACAATGAGCAGTTCTTC. The chain joins TRBV29-1 to TRBJ2-1; D is ambiguous. V lost 5 bases to trimming and J lost 5 bases, with 13 bases between them. Germline-derived CDR1 and CDR2 are SQVTM and ANQGSEA. CDR3 length: 13 residues.

The sample holds a few counts of this clonotype. CDR3 sequence reads: CAIADISREQYF. CDR3 DNA sequence: TGTGCCATTGCGGACATTTCTCGCGAGCAGTACTTC. The chain is built from TRBV10-3 and TRBJ2-7; D is perhaps TRBD1 (5 bases). The germline gives CDR1 ENHRY, CDR2 SYGVKD. The V gene lost 9 bases and the J gene lost 6 bases, with 15 bases spanning the gap. This CDR3 is 12 amino acids long.

The chain couples TRBV7-6 to TRBJ2-7; TRBD1 is a possible D gene (6 bases). The CDR3 has 18 amino acids. The germline V and J ends were trimmed by 2 bases and 3 bases, with 23 bases remaining between them. Germline V gene sequence: CDR1 SGHVS, CDR2 FNYEAQ. The CDR3 is CASSLMTGSPIALYEQYF. The CDR3 bases are TGTGCCAGCAGCTTAATGACAGGTTCTCCTATTGCTCTCTACGAGCAGTACTTC.

J is TRBJ2-1 and V is TRBV4-3; perhaps TRBD2 as D (5 bases). Germline CDR1 reads LGHNA; CDR2 reads YSLEER. CDR3 length equals 16 residues. The germline V and J ends were trimmed by 5 bases and 5 bases, with 19 bases remaining between them. CDR3 sequence: CASSSSSGLTNNEQFF. The CDR3 DNA reads as TGCGCCAGCAGCAGCTCCTCAGGACTTACTAACAATGAGCAGTTCTTC.

This clonotype was observed a handful of times. The rearrangement links TRBV7-2 to TRBJ2-2; TRBD2 agrees at 8 bases. CDR1 SGHTA and CDR2 FQGNSA come from the germline V gene. Trimming at V came to 1 base and at J to 5 bases, leaving 3 bases not matched to a gene. This CDR3 has 15 amino acids. CDR3: CASSLVAGGTGELFF. The CDR3 coding sequence is TGTGCCAGCAGCTTAGTGGCGGGAGGTACCGGGGAGCTGTTTTTT.

This chain uses TRBV6-2 or TRBV6-3 with TRBJ1-2; no firm D call. Germline-derived CDR1 and CDR2 are MNHEY and SVGEGT. CDR3 size: 13 residues. Deletions cut 6 bases from V and 8 bases from J, with 16 bases between. The DNA of the CDR3 is TGTGCCAGCAGGAGCAGACCGGGAGAGGGCTACACCTTC. Translation: CASRSRPGEGYTF.

This sequence joins TRBV4-3 and TRBJ1-4; D is possibly TRBD1 (6 bases). The CDR3 sequence is 14 residues long. From germline, CDR1 is LGHNA and CDR2 YSLEER. V shed 6 bases and J shed 4 bases, with 12 bases lying between them. The CDR3 region is CASRQGRYNEKLFF. CDR3 nucleotides: TGCGCCAGCAGACAGGGCAGATATAATGAAAAACTGTTTTTT.

The genes are TRBV4-1 and TRBJ1-2, with TRBD1 as a possible D gene (6 bases). Per the germline V gene, CDR1 is MGHRA and CDR2 is YSYEKL. There are 18 residues in the CDR3. V dropped 2 bases and J dropped 6 bases, with 25 bases sitting between them. The CDR3 region has the DNA TGCGCCAGCAGCCAATACTTAAAGACAGGAGACGAGGGGGATGGCTACACCTTC. Translation: CASSQYLKTGDEGDGYTF.

The chain has TRBV2 and TRBJ1-4, with D possibly TRBD1 on 5 matching bases. CDR3 size: 15 residues. The ends were cut back, 6 bases at V and 2 bases at J, with 13 bases in the middle. Germline V gene data show CDR1 as SNHLY and CDR2 as FYNNEI. This CDR3 is CASRTQGGTNEKLFF. In DNA form, the CDR3 reads TGTGCCAGCAGAACCCAGGGAGGCACTAATGAAAAACTGTTTTTT.

V and J are TRBV7-9 and TRBJ2-6; the D call may be TRBD1 or TRBD2 (5 bases each). Germline CDR1 reads SEHNR; CDR2 reads FQNEAQ (reference sequence). The CDR3 is made up of 17 amino acids. V was trimmed by 3 bases and J by 1 base, leaving 13 bases between them. CDR3 DNA: TGTGCCAGCAGCTTCGTTCCGGGGCGGTCTGGGGCCAACGTCCTGACTTTC. It encodes CASSFVPGRSGANVLTF.

This clonotype was picked up one time. The chain combines TRBV6-1 with TRBJ2-1, with D possibly being TRBD1 or TRBD2 (6 bases each). There are 20 residues in the CDR3. Germline CDR1 is MNHNS and CDR2 is SASEGT. V was cut by 5 bases and J by 5 bases, with 31 bases left in between. The CDR3 DNA is TGTGCCAGCAGTCCCCGTCCAGCCGGGACGGGGGCGAGGATCCACAATGAGCAGTTCTTC. This gives the protein CASSPRPAGTGARIHNEQFF.

The chain links TRBV28 to TRBJ1-6; possible D gene TRBD1, 6 bases. Trimming stripped 6 bases from V and 7 bases from J, with 16 bases between. CDR3 size: 15 residues. Germline V gives CDR1 MDHEN, CDR2 SYDVKM. CDR3 DNA sequence: TGTGCCAGCAGGGGGTACTCAGGGGACAATTCACCCCTCCACTTT. Translated: CASRGYSGDNSPLHF.

This chain links TRBV10-3 with TRBJ2-1, with 9 positions matching TRBD2. The CDR3 totals 16 residues. The trim removed 6 bases at V and 4 bases at J, leaving 10 bases unmatched. Looked up from germline, CDR1 is ENHRY and CDR2 is SYGVKD. This CDR3 reads CAIRGVSREGYNEQFF. The CDR3 DNA sequence: TGTGCCATCAGAGGAGTCTCGCGGGAGGGATACAATGAGCAGTTCTTC.

This clonotype was picked up one time. V is TRBV6-6 and J is TRBJ2-1; D might be TRBD1 (6 bases). V lost 5 bases and J 0 bases, leaving 11 bases between the germline ends. Per the germline V gene, CDR1 is MNHNY and CDR2 is SVGAGI (reference sequence). CDR3 length: 15 amino acids. The CDR3 loop is CASSQAGVSYNEQFF. Here the CDR3 DNA reads TGTGCCAGCAGTCAAGCAGGGGTCTCCTACAATGAGCAGTTCTTC.

This clonotype was detected a few times. The V gene is TRBV18, the J gene TRBJ2-1, with 9 bases aligning to TRBD2. CDR1 is KGHSH and CDR2 is LQKENI in the germline V gene. The trim removed 8 bases at V and 1 base at J, leaving 6 bases unmatched. The CDR3 loop spans 15 amino acids. CDR3 region: CASPSLAGSYNEQFF. The CDR3 DNA reads TGTGCCAGCCCGTCCCTAGCGGGGTCCTACAATGAGCAGTTCTTC.